The clone carrying this T cell receptor beta chain was counted a few times. This specimen comes from a study of Graves' ophthalmopathy and Graves' hyperthyroidism. RNA transcripts provided the template for amplifying TCR beta CDR3 regions. Investigators did first-round RT-PCR with HTBI primers, then second-round multiplex PCR. Each CDR3 protein gets one entry after TCRdb re-called the multiplex PCR reads with MiXCR. Among about 390,000 distinct CDR3 sequences listed, approximately 15% were seen once. This CDR3 has 15 amino acids. V gave up 3 bases and J gave up 3 bases; unmatched junction bases: 7. Germline V lookup: CDR1 KGHSH, CDR2 LQKENI.

This clonotype was obtained from a woman in her late teens or twenties with stable Graves' hyperthyroidism. The specimen was peripheral blood. The chain uses TRBV18 and TRBJ2-5; 7 bases are a match to TRBD1. CDR3 in amino acids: CASSPSRGIEETQYF. As DNA, the CDR3 is TGTGCCAGCTCACCGAGCAGGGGGATTGAAGAGACCCAGTACTTC.